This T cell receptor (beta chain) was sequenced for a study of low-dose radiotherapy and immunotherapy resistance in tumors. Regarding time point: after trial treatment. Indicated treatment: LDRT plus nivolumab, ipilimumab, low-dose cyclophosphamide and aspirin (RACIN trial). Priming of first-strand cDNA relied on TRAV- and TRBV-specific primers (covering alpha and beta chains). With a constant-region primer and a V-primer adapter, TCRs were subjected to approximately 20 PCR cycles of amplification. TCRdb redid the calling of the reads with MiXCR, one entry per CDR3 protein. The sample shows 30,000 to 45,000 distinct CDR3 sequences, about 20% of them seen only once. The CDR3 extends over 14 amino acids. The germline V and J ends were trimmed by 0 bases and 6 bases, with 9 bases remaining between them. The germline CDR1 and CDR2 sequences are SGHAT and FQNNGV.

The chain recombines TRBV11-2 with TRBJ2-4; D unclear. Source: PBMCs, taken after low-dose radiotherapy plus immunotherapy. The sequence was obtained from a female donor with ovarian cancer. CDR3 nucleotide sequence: TGTGCCAGCAGCTTAGAACTACTCGGAAACATTCAGTACTTC. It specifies CASSLELLGNIQYF.